The clone carrying this T cell receptor (beta chain) was recorded at least ten times. RNA transcripts provided the template for amplifying TCR beta CDR3 regions. An opening RT-PCR round employed HTBI primers and preceded a second-round multiplex PCR. TCRdb recomputed calls from the multiplex PCR reads with MiXCR, one row per CDR3 protein. The sample has almost 40,000 distinct CDR3 sequences, approximately 55% seen once. V was shortened by 1 base and J by 3 bases, with 22 bases between the two germline ends. Germline CDR1 is SGHDN and CDR2 is FVKESK. CDR3 size: 18 residues. PBMCs stemmed from approximately 10 ml of fresh peripheral blood. The sample originates from a study of Graves' ophthalmopathy and Graves' hyperthyroidism.

Material for sequencing was peripheral blood. The source is an adult woman with stable Graves' hyperthyroidism. V usage is TRBV14 and J usage is TRBJ2-7, with TRBD1 as a possible D gene (6 bases). The DNA of the CDR3 is TGTGCCAGCAGCCAAGTCTGGAGATCAGGGGTGGAAGTCTACGAGCAGTACTTC. It codes for CASSQVWRSGVEVYEQYF.